This T cell receptor (beta chain) was observed in a study of T-cell reconstitution after alpha-beta-depleted transplantation in children. The authors prepared the TCRbeta library with unique molecular identifiers. One entry per CDR3 protein, called by TCRdb with MiXCR from the PCR reads. The sample has just over 350,000 distinct CDR3 sequences, 13% seen once. This clonotype was found many times. CDR3 size: 14 residues. Germline CDR1 reads LGHDT; CDR2 reads YNNKEL (reference sequence). Trimming stripped 0 bases from V and 5 bases from J, with 7 bases between. This chain links TRBV3-1 with TRBJ2-2; no clear D gene. The receptor comes from a human donor who donated a stem cell graft to a child with Fanconi anemia. The specimen was PBMCs, collected from the stem cell graft. For the CDR3, the DNA is TGTGCCAGCAGCCAAGATCGTGGGACCGGGGAGCTGTTTTTT. Residues: CASSQDRGTGELFF. Variable domain in full (rest from reference TRBV3-1 and TRBJ2-2): DTAVSQTPKYLVTQMGNDKSIKCEQNLGHDTMYWYKQDSKKFLKIMFSYNNKELIINETVPNRFSPKSPDKAHLNLHINSLELGDSAVYFCASSQDRGTGELFFGEGSRLTVL.